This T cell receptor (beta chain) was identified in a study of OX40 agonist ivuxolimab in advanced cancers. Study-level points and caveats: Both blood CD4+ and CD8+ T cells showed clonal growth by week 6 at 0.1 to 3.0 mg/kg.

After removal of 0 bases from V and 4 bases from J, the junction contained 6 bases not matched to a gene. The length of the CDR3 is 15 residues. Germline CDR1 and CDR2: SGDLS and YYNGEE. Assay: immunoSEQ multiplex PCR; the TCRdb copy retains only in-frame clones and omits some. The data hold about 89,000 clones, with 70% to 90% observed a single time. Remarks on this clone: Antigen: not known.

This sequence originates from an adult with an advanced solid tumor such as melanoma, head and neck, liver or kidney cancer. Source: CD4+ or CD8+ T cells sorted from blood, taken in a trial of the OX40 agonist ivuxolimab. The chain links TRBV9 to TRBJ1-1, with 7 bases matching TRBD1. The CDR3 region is CASSVEGARGTEAFF. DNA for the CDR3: TGTGCCAGCAGCGTAGAGGGGGCTCGGGGCACTGAAGCTTTCTTT.